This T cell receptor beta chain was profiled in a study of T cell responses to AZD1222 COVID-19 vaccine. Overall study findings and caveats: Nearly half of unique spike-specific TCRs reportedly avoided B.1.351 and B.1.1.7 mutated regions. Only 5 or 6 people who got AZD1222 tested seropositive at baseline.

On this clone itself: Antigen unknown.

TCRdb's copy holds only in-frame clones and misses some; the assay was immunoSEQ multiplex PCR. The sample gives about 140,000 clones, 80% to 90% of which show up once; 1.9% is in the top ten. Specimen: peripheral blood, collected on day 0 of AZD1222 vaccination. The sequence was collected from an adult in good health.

The CDR3 region has the DNA TGTGCCAGCAGCGTCTTAATCCAGGCTGAGCAGTTCTTC. Protein: CASSVLIQAEQFF. The rearrangement uses TRBV9 and TRBJ2-1, with D hard to call. Germline-derived CDR1 and CDR2 are SGDLS and YYNGEE. This CDR3 region has 13 residues. Deletions cut 2 bases from V and 9 bases from J, with 12 bases between.